This T cell receptor (beta chain) is drawn from a study of tissue T cells after allogeneic stem cell transplantation. V was pared by 6 bases and J by 2 bases, with 12 bases between. This CDR3 region has 14 residues. Germline CDR1 reads KGHPV; CDR2 reads FQNQEV (reference sequence). For this clone: Its specificity is unknown. Gene names denote mouse genes. Read data end 1 residue before the CDR3 end; the end is taken from the germline J gene.

Time point given: mouse harvest day 14 after allogeneic transplant. Tail vein injection delivered 10^7 T-cell-depleted bone marrow cells and 10^6 splenic CD5+ T cells. B6 (H2b) cells into BALB/c (H2d) mice; tissues taken at day 7 or 14. The table came from immunoSEQ multiplex PCR; TCRdb's copy has only in-frame clones and leaves some out. The table has 6,500 to 8,000 clones, 36% seen once. General observations from the study: Anatomically similar tissues had similar TCR repertoires within each patient. Shared clones across patients were few; motif clustering revealed tissue-specific shared signatures.

This TCR was recovered from a female BALB/c mouse given C57BL/6 T cells with graft-versus-host disease after an allogeneic hematopoietic cell transplant. Sequenced input: skin. The chain is built from TRBV26 and TRBJ2-3; D remains unclear. Partial CDR3 DNA: TGTGCCAGCAGCCCCTTAGGCCATGCAGAAACGCTGTAT. Translating gives CASSPLGHAETLY. The CDR3 in full is CASSPLGHAETLYF.